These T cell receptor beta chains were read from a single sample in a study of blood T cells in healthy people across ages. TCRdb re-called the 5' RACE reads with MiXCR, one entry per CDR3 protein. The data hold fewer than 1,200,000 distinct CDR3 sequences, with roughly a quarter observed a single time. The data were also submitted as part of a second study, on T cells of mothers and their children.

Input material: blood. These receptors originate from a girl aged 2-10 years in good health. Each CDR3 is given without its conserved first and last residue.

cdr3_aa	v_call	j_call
ASSLIPANEQF	TRBV7-3	TRBJ2-1
ASSLVYLSGTAYYEQY	TRBV7-2	TRBJ2-7
SATGTTNTEAF	TRBV20-1	TRBJ1-1
SAISSGSTDTQY	TRBV20-1	TRBJ2-3
ASRGRFNEQF	TRBV7-9	TRBJ2-1
ASSIRVGKTQY	TRBV5-1	TRBJ2-5
ASSLWTGPNEQF	TRBV7-2	TRBJ2-1
ASTLGPHGDGYT	TRBV6-5	TRBJ1-2
ASSFPGQGINVLT	TRBV5-1	TRBJ2-6
ASSLDIGQNMNTEAF	TRBV11-2	TRBJ1-1
ASRTDSKVGGYT	TRBV12-3/TRBV12-4	TRBJ1-2
ASNSGFLQETQY	TRBV7-7	TRBJ2-5
SARDRSGYNEQF	TRBV20-1	TRBJ2-1
ASSLGYSPLH	TRBV27	TRBJ1-6
ASSHRRASNEKLF	TRBV6-2/TRBV6-3	TRBJ1-4
ASSRRGHLNTGELF	TRBV19	TRBJ2-2
ASSAGSGDYDEQF	TRBV9	TRBJ2-1
ASSLDSAGIGGYT	TRBV11-3	TRBJ1-2
ASTLRGEYGYT	TRBV12-3/TRBV12-4	TRBJ1-2
SVEKVGGETQY	TRBV29-1	TRBJ2-5
ASSFRGGAWETQY	TRBV2	TRBJ2-5
ASSYWTGTGDEKLF	TRBV6-5	TRBJ1-4
ASSRTGLRANYGYT	TRBV7-9	TRBJ1-2
SVTEQNNEQF	TRBV29-1	TRBJ2-1
ASSLANSGELF	TRBV7-7	TRBJ2-2
ASSPGTSGFQETQY	TRBV7-2	TRBJ2-5
SVLTEGYEQY	TRBV29-1	TRBJ2-7
SARGETNNEQF	TRBV20-1	TRBJ2-1
ASSLEDEQF	TRBV7-9	TRBJ2-1
ASPPGTRSDTEAF	TRBV6-4	TRBJ1-1
ASTLEGNDNEQF	TRBV12-3/TRBV12-4	TRBJ2-1
ASSPMTGTFIEQY	TRBV5-1	TRBJ2-7
ASSPWGQPANSPLH	TRBV4-2	TRBJ1-6
ASSLRPGAMQF	TRBV7-3	NA
ASSFYDRQETQY	TRBV5-1	TRBJ2-5
SARWGAYNEQF	TRBV20-1	TRBJ2-1
AVGSAYEQY	TRBV2	NA
ASGPGTSGRKAYNEQF	TRBV5-1	TRBJ2-1
ASSLRGQGGLKNIQY	TRBV5-1	TRBJ2-4